These 4 T cell receptor beta chains originate from one sample sequenced in a study of identical twins. TCRdb re-called the 5' RACE reads with MiXCR, one entry per CDR3 protein. The sample shows some 900,000 distinct CDR3 sequences, over 9% of them seen only once. The data were also submitted as part of a second study, on yellow fever vaccine responses in identical twins.

The material sequenced was PBMCs. These receptors originate from a young woman in good health.

This clonotype came up a few times. V usage is TRBV5-1 and J usage is TRBJ2-1, with 9 bases identical to TRBD2. The CDR3 contains 19 residues. Germline V gene data show CDR1 as SGHRS and CDR2 as YFSETQ. J lost 0 bases, V lost 2 bases, and 12 bases had no gene match. The CDR3 is CASSFPSLTSGSSYNEQFF. The CDR3 DNA follows: TGCGCCAGCAGCTTCCCGTCCCTGACTAGCGGAAGCTCCTACAATGAGCAGTTCTTC.

This clonotype was detected a few times. This chain joins TRBV7-9 and TRBJ2-7; D may be TRBD1 (6 bases). The germline gives CDR1 SEHNR, CDR2 FQNEAQ (reference sequence). The CDR3 is 16 amino acids. V was trimmed by 5 bases and J by 0 bases, leaving 17 bases between them. CDR3 amino acids: CASSQWIGGSSYEQYV. Written as DNA, the CDR3 is TGTGCCAGCAGCCAATGGATAGGGGGATCCTCCTACGAGCAGTACGTC.

This clonotype was counted many times. V gene TRBV10-3 combines with J gene TRBJ2-2; 9 nucleotides line up with TRBD1. J was trimmed by 0 bases and V by 10 bases; bases with no gene match: 3. The CDR3 has 14 amino acids. Germline V lookup: CDR1 ENHRY, CDR2 SYGVKD. Here the CDR3 DNA reads TGTGCCACCGGGACAGGGCCGAACACCGGGGAGCTGTTTTTT. Residues: CATGTGPNTGELFF.

The chain links TRBV11-2 to TRBJ2-1; 13 bases line up with TRBD2. Germline V gives CDR1 SGHAT, CDR2 FQNNGV. Trimming took 5 bases from V and 10 from J; bases not matched to a gene: 8. CDR3 length: 15 amino acids. The CDR3 loop reads CASSPRTSGGDEQFF. In nucleotides, the CDR3 is TGTGCCAGCAGCCCGAGGACTAGCGGGGGAGACGAGCAGTTCTTC.